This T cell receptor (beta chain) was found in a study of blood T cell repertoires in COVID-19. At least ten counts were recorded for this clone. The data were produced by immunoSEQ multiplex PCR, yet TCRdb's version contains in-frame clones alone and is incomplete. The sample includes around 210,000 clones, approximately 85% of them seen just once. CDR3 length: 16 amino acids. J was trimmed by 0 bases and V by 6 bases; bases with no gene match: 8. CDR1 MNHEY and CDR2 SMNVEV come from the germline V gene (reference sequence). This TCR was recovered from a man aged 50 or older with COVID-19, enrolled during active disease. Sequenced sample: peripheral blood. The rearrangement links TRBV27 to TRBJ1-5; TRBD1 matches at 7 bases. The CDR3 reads CASRKQGYSSNQPQHF. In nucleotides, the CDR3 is TGTGCCAGCAGAAAACAGGGGTATTCTAGCAATCAGCCCCAGCATTTT.